A selection of T cell receptor beta chains follows, all from one sample in a study of beta chain features in type 1 diabetes. Generated by immunoSEQ multiplex PCR, the TCRdb table keeps only in-frame clones and is missing some. The profile covers nearly 700,000 clones, with 13% appearing a single time and about 0.02% taken by the ten largest. Specimen: naive CD4+ T cells from blood. The receptors derive from a man aged 18-30 years with type 1 diabetes. The conserved cysteine and the conserved F or W are not part of the CDR3 here. D genes are given only for firm matches.

D: NA
V: TRBV2
CDR3: ASSQPGAYNEQF

D: NA
V: TRBV15
CDR3: ATSREIIVQPQH

D: NA
V: TRBV29-1
CDR3: SVIGRGTEAF

D: NA
V: TRBV29-1
CDR3: SVDRQGYFEAF

D: NA
V: TRBV19
CDR3: ASSPRDYGYT

D: NA
V: TRBV5-1
CDR3: ASSLRTEGETQY

D: NA
V: TRBV5-1
CDR3: ASRTVNTEAF

D: TRBD2
V: TRBV11-2
CDR3: ASSLAWEGKTQY

D: NA
V: TRBV21-1
CDR3: ASSKGTAPYGYT

D: NA
V: TRBV28
CDR3: ASRNTEAF

D: TRBD2
V: TRBV5-6
CDR3: ASSMLSGGNSYNEQF

D: TRBD1
V: TRBV7-2
CDR3: ASRAWDSKHLNYGYT

D: NA
V: TRBV30
CDR3: ACRLWGRPNSPLH

D: NA
V: TRBV20-1
CDR3: SAYSGNTIY

D: TRBD2
V: TRBV29-1
CDR3: SVDRRLAENEQF

D: TRBD2
V: TRBV27
CDR3: ASSLGLAGFNEQF

D: TRBD2
V: TRBV4-2
CDR3: ASSQEGAGGPYEQY

D: TRBD1
V: TRBV29-1
CDR3: SVEASGTGGEKLF

D: NA
V: TRBV10-3
CDR3: AISLLDDNEQF

D: NA
V: TRBV30
CDR3: AWRPPTGSGANVLT

D: NA
V: TRBV5-1
CDR3: ASSPAGAKGTEAF

D: NA
V: TRBV4-1
CDR3: ASSQAGAGQDSNQPQH

D: NA
V: TRBV19
CDR3: ASSFVPGPDNEQF

D: NA
V: TRBV7-9
CDR3: ASSFTGEEKLF

D: NA
V: TRBV7-9
CDR3: ASTQTATNEKLF

D: NA
V: TRBV10-3
CDR3: AISRDLSSGNTIY

D: NA
V: TRBV18
CDR3: ASSRGQGDAEAF

D: NA
V: TRBV7-9
CDR3: ASSLGPGLTGELF

D: TRBD1
V: TRBV6-5
CDR3: ASSYSPGDRGDGYT

D: NA
V: TRBV27
CDR3: ASSRIQGSHGYT

D: TRBD1
V: TRBV4-1
CDR3: ASSRRTGGEQY

D: TRBD1
V: TRBV30
CDR3: AWSVQDRTDQPQH

D: TRBD1
V: TRBV30
CDR3: AWGQAGNTIY

D: TRBD2
V: TRBV5-4
CDR3: ASSHSGGTDTQY

D: NA
V: TRBV13
CDR3: ASSQPTRGNTEAF

D: NA
V: TRBV7-9
CDR3: ASGYLDLNTIY

D: TRBD2
V: TRBV7-2
CDR3: ASSTGTTQETQY

D: TRBD2
V: TRBV7-2
CDR3: ASSLGLAGPSTDTQY

D: TRBD1
V: TRBV29-1
CDR3: SFDRTGEGYGYT

D: NA
V: TRBV15
CDR3: ATSRDRDKYEQY

D: NA
V: TRBV30
CDR3: AWSVVSGNTIY

D: NA
V: TRBV30
CDR3: AWSAGAGNTIY

D: NA
V: TRBV11-2
CDR3: ASATGLRNQPQH

D: NA
V: TRBV6-5
CDR3: ASNPTGKNIQY

D: NA
V: TRBV28
CDR3: ASSLADSPLH

D: TRBD1
V: TRBV6-5
CDR3: AVQGARYEQY

D: NA
V: TRBV27
CDR3: ASSLLDTGELF

D: NA
V: TRBV5-1
CDR3: ASSLTQGPTEAF

D: NA
V: TRBV7-9
CDR3: ASSLLGSTDTQY

D: TRBD1
V: TRBV7-2
CDR3: FKWDRGTYGEQY